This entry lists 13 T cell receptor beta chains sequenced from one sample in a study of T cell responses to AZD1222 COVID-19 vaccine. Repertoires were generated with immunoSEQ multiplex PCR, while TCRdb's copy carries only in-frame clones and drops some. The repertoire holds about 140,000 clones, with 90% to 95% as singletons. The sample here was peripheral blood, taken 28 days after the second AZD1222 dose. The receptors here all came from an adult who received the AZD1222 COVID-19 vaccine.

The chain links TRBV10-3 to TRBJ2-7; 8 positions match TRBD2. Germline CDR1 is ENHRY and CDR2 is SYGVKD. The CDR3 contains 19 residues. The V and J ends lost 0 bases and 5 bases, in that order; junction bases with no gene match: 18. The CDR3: CAISESDLRGGPQFDEQYF. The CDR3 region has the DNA TGTGCCATCAGTGAGTCGGATCTGCGCGGGGGGCCCCAATTCGACGAGCAGTACTTC.

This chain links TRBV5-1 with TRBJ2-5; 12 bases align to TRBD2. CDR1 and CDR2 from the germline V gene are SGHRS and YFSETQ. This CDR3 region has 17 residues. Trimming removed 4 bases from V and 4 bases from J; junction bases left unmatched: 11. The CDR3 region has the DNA TGCGCCAGCAGCAGCCCACAATCGACTAGCGGGGGAGAGACCCAGTACTTC. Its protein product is CASSSPQSTSGGETQYF. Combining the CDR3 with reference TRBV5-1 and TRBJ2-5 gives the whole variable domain KAGVTQTPRYLIKTRGQQVTLSCSPISGHRSVSWYQQTPGQGLQFLFEYFSETQRNKGNFPGRFSGRQFSNSRSEMNVSTLELGDSALYLCASSSPQSTSGGETQYFGPGTRLLVL.

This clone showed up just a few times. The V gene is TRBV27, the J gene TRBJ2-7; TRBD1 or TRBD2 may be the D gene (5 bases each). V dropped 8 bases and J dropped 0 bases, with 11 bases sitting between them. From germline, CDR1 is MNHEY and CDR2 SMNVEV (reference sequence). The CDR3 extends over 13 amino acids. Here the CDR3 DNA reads TGTGCCAGCGGGGGACCTAGCTCCTACGAGCAGTACTTC. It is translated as CASGGPSSYEQYF.

CDR3 in DNA: TGTGCCAGCAGCGAAAACAGGGATCATGAGCAGTTCTTC. Translating gives CASSENRDHEQFF. This chain joins TRBV11-3 and TRBJ2-1; TRBD1 is a possible D gene (6 bases). CDR1 is SGHNT and CDR2 is YENEEA in the germline V gene. Trimming stripped 5 bases from V and 8 bases from J, with 13 bases between. This CDR3 region has 13 residues.

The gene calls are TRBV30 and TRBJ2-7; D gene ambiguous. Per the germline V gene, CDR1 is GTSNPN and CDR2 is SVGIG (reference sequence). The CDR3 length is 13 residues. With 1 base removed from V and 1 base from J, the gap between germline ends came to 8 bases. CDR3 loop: CAWSASDSYEQYF. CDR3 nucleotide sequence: TGTGCCTGGAGTGCCAGTGATTCCTACGAGCAGTACTTC.

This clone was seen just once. This chain's CDR3 is CASSLWGGANYGYTF. CDR3 coding DNA: TGTGCCAGCAGTTTATGGGGGGGCGCTAACTATGGCTACACCTTC. This chain joins TRBV27 and TRBJ1-2; D perhaps matches TRBD1 (6 bases). There are 15 residues in the CDR3. Per the germline V gene, CDR1 is MNHEY and CDR2 is SMNVEV (reference sequence). V was clipped by 1 base and J by 0 bases, with 9 bases between them.

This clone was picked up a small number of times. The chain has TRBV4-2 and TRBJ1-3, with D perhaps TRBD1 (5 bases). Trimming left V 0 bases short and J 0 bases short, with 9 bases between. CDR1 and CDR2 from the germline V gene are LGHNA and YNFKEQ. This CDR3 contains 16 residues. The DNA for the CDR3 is TGTGCCAGCAGCCAAGAGGGGGGGGTCTCTGGAAACACCATATATTTT. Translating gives CASSQEGGVSGNTIYF.

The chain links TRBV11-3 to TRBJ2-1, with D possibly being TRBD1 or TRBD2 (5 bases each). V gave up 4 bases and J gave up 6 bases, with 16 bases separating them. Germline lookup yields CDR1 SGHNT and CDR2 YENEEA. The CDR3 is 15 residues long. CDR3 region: CASSSREEGFNEQFF. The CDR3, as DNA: TGTGCCAGCAGCTCCCGGGAAGAGGGGTTCAATGAGCAGTTCTTC.

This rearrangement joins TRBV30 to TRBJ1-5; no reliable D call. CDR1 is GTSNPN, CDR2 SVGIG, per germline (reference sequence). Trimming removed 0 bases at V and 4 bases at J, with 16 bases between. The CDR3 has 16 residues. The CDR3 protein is CAWSVSGLVENQPQHF. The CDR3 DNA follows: TGTGCCTGGAGTGTTAGTGGCCTGGTGGAGAATCAGCCCCAGCATTTT.

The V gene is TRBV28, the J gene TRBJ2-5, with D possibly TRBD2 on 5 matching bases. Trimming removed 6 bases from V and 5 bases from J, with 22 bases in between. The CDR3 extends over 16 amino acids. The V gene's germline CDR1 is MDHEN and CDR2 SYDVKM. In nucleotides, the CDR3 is TGTGCCAGCAGCCCCGCCGGCGGAGCTCGGAGGGAGACCCAGTACTTC. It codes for CASSPAGGARRETQYF.

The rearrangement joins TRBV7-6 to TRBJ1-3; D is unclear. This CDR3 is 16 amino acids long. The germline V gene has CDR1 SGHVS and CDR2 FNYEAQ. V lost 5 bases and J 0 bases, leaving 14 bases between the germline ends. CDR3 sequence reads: CASSIGSGFSGNTIYF. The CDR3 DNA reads TGTGCCAGCAGCATAGGGTCGGGGTTCTCTGGAAACACCATATATTTT.

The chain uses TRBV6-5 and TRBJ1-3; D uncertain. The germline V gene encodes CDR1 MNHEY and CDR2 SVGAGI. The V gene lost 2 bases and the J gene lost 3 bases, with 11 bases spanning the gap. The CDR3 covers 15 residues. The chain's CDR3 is CASSYDSVFGNTIYF. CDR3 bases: TGTGCCAGCAGTTACGATAGCGTTTTTGGAAACACCATATATTTT.

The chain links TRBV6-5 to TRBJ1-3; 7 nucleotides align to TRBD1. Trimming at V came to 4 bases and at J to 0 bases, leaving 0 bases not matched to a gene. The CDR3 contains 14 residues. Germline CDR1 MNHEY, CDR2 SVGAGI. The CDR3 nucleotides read TGTGCCAGCAGTTCAGGGGGCTCTGGAAACACCATATATTTT. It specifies CASSSGGSGNTIYF.